One and the same sample provided the 11 T cell receptor beta chains below, sequenced in a study of Graves' ophthalmopathy and Graves' hyperthyroidism. TCR beta CDR3 regions were amplified from RNA transcripts. First-round RT-PCR employed HTBI primers, with a second-round multiplex PCR after it. Via MiXCR, TCRdb re-called the multiplex PCR reads, giving one row per CDR3 protein. There are roughly 50,000 distinct CDR3 sequences in the sample; roughly 52% occur only once, and less than 25% lies in the top ten. Sequences were obtained from peripheral blood. These receptors were collected from an adult man with Graves' ophthalmopathy.

In this sample, this clonotype turned up many times. The chain combines TRBV5-1 with TRBJ1-4; 12 nucleotides line up with TRBD1. With V trimmed by 0 bases and J by 6 bases, 3 bases remained unmatched. CDR1 and CDR2 from the germline V gene are SGHRS and YFSETQ. CDR3 size: 16 residues. CDR3 DNA sequence: TGCGCCAGCAGCTTGGGGGACAGGGGGCCTGATGAAAAACTGTTTTTT. Its protein is CASSLGDRGPDEKLFF.

This clonotype showed up many times. The CDR3 DNA reads TGTGCCAGCAGCTTAGATCAAAGGGAGACTAGCGGTCAAGAGACCCAGTACTTC. It is translated as CASSLDQRETSGQETQYF. The chain is built from TRBV11-3 and TRBJ2-5; 9 bases fit TRBD2. CDR3 length: 18 amino acids. Germline lookup yields CDR1 SGHNT and CDR2 YENEEA. Trimming removed 0 bases from V and 2 bases from J; junction bases left unmatched: 10.

In this sample, this clonotype is medium-sized. The chain is built from TRBV20-1 and TRBJ1-2; D remains unclear. V was trimmed by 5 bases and J by 12 bases, leaving 19 bases between them. CDR3 size: 12 residues. Germline CDR1 is DFQATT and CDR2 is SNEGSKA (reference sequence). CDR3 amino acids: CSAYKEHIPNTF. The CDR3, as DNA: TGCAGTGCTTATAAAGAACACATTCCCAACACCTTC.

Notes on this clonotype: Its ends do not fully match the called genes, so a read error is possible. The chain combines TRBV9 with TRBJ2-5, with D tentatively TRBD2 (7 bases). This CDR3 is built from 10 residues. CDR1 SGDLS and CDR2 YYNGEE come from the germline V gene. Written as DNA, the CDR3 is TGTGCCAGCAGCGTAGGAGGGGGGGAATTT. Translated, it gives CASSVGGGEF.

This clonotype is classed as medium-sized (0.01 to 0.1%). This chain uses TRBV25-1 with TRBJ1-4, with D unclear. The CDR3 has 12 amino acids. Germline values: CDR1 MGHDK, CDR2 SYGVNS. Written as DNA, the CDR3 is TGTGCTCGATTGAACGATAATGAAAAACTGTTTTTT. Encoded protein: CARLNDNEKLFF.

This clonotype was recorded many times. The chain is built from TRBV14 and TRBJ2-3; D is possibly TRBD2 (5 bases). V lost 7 bases, J lost 7 bases, and 18 bases lay in between. Germline CDR1 reads SGHDN; CDR2 reads FVKESK. The CDR3 length is 14 residues. This CDR3 is CASIPTRYKNTQYF. In nucleotides, the CDR3 is TGTGCCAGCATCCCAACTAGATACAAGAATACGCAGTATTTT.

The chain links TRBV6-2 or TRBV6-3 to TRBJ2-7; 9 nucleotides agree with TRBD2. V lost 5 bases to trimming and J lost 3 bases; unmatched junction nucleotides: 8. This CDR3 region has 15 residues. CDR1 is MNHEY and CDR2 is SVGEGT in the germline V gene. Here the CDR3 reads CASSPAGGGVYEQYF. DNA for the CDR3: TGTGCCAGCAGTCCGGCGGGCGGGGGGGTCTACGAGCAGTACTTC.

This clonotype was counted ten times or more. The chain couples TRBV7-8 to TRBJ2-3; 8 nucleotides align to TRBD2. Trimming took 1 base from V and 3 from J; bases not matched to a gene: 3. Germline loops: CDR1 SGHVS, CDR2 FQNEAQ. The CDR3 has 15 amino acids. The CDR3 loop is CASSLGGGLTDTQYF. The CDR3 coding sequence is TGTGCCAGCAGCTTAGGCGGGGGGCTGACAGATACGCAGTATTTT. The entire variable domain, with the rest obtained from reference TRBV7-8 and TRBJ2-3, is as follows: GAGVSQSPRYKVAKRGQDVALRCDPISGHVSLFWYQQALGQGPEFLTYFQNEAQLDKSGLPSDRFFAERPEGSVSTLKIQRTQQEDSAVYLCASSLGGGLTDTQYFGPGTRLTVL.

Regarding this clonotype: The germline gene is not matched at one end of the junction; a read error may be the cause. The rearrangement links TRBV7-7 to TRBJ1-5; tentatively, D is TRBD1 (6 bases). The CDR3 has 16 amino acids. Germline loops: CDR1 SSHAT, CDR2 FNYEAQ (reference sequence). In DNA, the CDR3 is TGTGCTAGCAGCTTTTGGCATGGGGGCGTCGGTCAGCCCCAGCATTTT. It translates to CASSFWHGGVGQPQHF.

The chain has TRBV9 and TRBJ2-7; possibly TRBD1 for D (5 bases). There are 15 residues in the CDR3. The germline CDR1 and CDR2 sequences are SGDLS and YYNGEE. The germline V and J ends were trimmed by 0 bases and 4 bases, with 14 bases remaining between them. The CDR3 here is CASSVALGRAYEQYF. The CDR3 region has the DNA TGTGCCAGCAGCGTAGCTTTAGGCAGGGCGTACGAGCAGTACTTC.

This clonotype appeared a single time. V usage is TRBV6-6 and J usage is TRBJ2-5; no clear D gene. Between the trimmed V and J ends, which lost 5 bases and 9 bases, there was a span of 16 bases. Germline CDR1 MNHNY, CDR2 SVGAGI (reference sequence). The CDR3 covers 13 residues. CDR3 nucleotide sequence: TGTGCCAGCAGTGATGGTGGGAATCAGCCCCAGTACTTC. Translating gives CASSDGGNQPQYF.